These 8 T cell receptor beta chains came from one sample sequenced in a study of blood T cell repertoires in COVID-19. TCRdb keeps only in-frame clones here, not all; method: immunoSEQ multiplex PCR. Of 130,000 or so clones in the sample, 88% are singletons; the top ten hold approximately 8%. The sample comprised peripheral blood. The receptors originated from a man aged 50-59 years with acute or convalescent COVID-19.

The genes are TRBV29-1 and TRBJ1-1; no firm D call. Per the germline V gene, CDR1 is SQVTM and CDR2 is ANQGSEA. V was pared by 8 bases and J by 6 bases, with 13 bases between. This CDR3 spans 11 amino acids. DNA of the CDR3: TGCAGCCATAGAAACGCTGCTGAAGCTTTCTTT. It codes for CSHRNAAEAFF.

This clone was seen a single time. The V and J genes are TRBV27 and TRBJ2-3; D possibly corresponds to TRBD2 (6 bases). Trimming removed 0 bases at V and 7 bases at J, with 17 bases between. Germline V gene data show CDR1 as MNHEY and CDR2 as SMNVEV (reference sequence). This CDR3 is 16 amino acids long. In DNA form, the CDR3 reads TGTGCCAGCAGTTTATCGGGTGAGGGGACTTTAAATACGCAGTATTTT. Translating gives CASSLSGEGTLNTQYF.

This chain connects TRBV18 to TRBJ2-3, with TRBD2 identical over 12 bases. Germline trimming cut 3 bases from V and 3 bases from J; bases unmatched to any gene: 4. Looked up from germline, CDR1 is KGHSH and CDR2 is LQKENI. The CDR3 sequence is 16 residues long. Here the CDR3 reads CASSPRLAGDTDTQYF. CDR3 bases: TGTGCCAGCTCACCGCGACTAGCGGGAGATACAGATACGCAGTATTTT. Supplemented by reference TRBV18 and TRBJ2-3, the full variable domain reads NAGVMQNPRHLVRRRGQEARLRCSPMKGHSHVYWYRQLPEEGLKFMVYLQKENIIDESGMPKERFSAEFPKEGPSILRIQQVVRGDSAAYFCASSPRLAGDTDTQYFGPGTRLTVL.

About this clone: Additional DNA sequences in this sample encode the identical CDR3. The V gene is TRBV30, the J gene TRBJ2-3; weak D call: TRBD2 (5 bases). CDR3 length: 14 amino acids. Germline V CDR1 and CDR2: GTSNPN, SVGIG (reference sequence). V dropped 0 bases and J dropped 2 bases, with 9 bases sitting between them. In DNA form, the CDR3 reads TGTGCCTGGAGTGTTTTGGGAGACACAGATACGCAGTATTTT. Translated, it gives CAWSVLGDTDTQYF.

This clone was observed once. The gene calls are TRBV3-1 (or the pseudogene TRBV3-2) and TRBJ1-5; a weak D match, TRBD1 (6 bases). The CDR3 contains 14 residues. Germline loops: CDR1 LGHDT, CDR2 YNNKEL (reference sequence). Between the trimmed V and J ends, which lost 4 bases and 4 bases, there was a span of 11 bases. CDR3 amino acids: CASSPNRANQPQHF. DNA of the CDR3: TGTGCCAGCAGCCCTAACAGGGCGAATCAGCCCCAGCATTTT.

The gene calls are TRBV6-5 and TRBJ2-7; a weak D match, TRBD1 (6 bases). V lost 4 bases to trimming and J lost 5 bases, with 15 bases between them. CDR3 length: 14 residues. Germline V CDR1 and CDR2: MNHEY, SVGAGI. The CDR3 sequence is CASSLQGPGDEQYF. In DNA form, the CDR3 reads TGTGCCAGCAGTTTACAGGGACCAGGGGACGAGCAGTACTTC.

The gene calls are TRBV7-2 and TRBJ1-6; 10 nucleotides agree with TRBD1. Unmatched junction bases numbered 11, after V lost 0 bases and J lost 9 bases. This CDR3 is built from 18 residues. CDR1 SGHTA and CDR2 FQGNSA come from the germline V gene. The CDR3 protein is CASSLAPRTGGFISPLHF. In nucleotides, the CDR3 is TGTGCCAGCAGCTTAGCGCCGAGGACAGGGGGATTTATTTCACCCCTCCACTTT.

This chain connects TRBV21-1 to TRBJ1-3. TRBV21-1 corresponds to a pseudogene. This CDR3 is 20 amino acids long. CDR3 in amino acids: CASSPPSIKGTRASGNTIYF. The CDR3 nucleotides read TGTGCCAGCAGCCCCCCCTCGATAAAAGGGACTCGAGCCTCTGGAAACACCATATATTTT.